The rows below give T cell receptor beta chains drawn from one sample of a study of blood T cell repertoires in COVID-19. Method: immunoSEQ multiplex PCR; TCRdb's copy keeps in-frame clones and lacks some. The repertoire holds roughly 97,000 clones, with 82% as singletons. The sequencing sample was made of peripheral blood. The receptors were sampled from a man between 65 and 79 years old with acute or convalescent COVID-19. CDR3s include the opening cysteine and the closing phenylalanine or tryptophan. Each record gives: clone size, J gene, V gene, CDR3 protein. Clone size is not always given. Where it is, it says once, few, many or a class for expanded clones.

NA | TRBJ1-5 | TRBV6-5 | CASSRTGHSNQPQHF
NA | TRBJ1-6 | TRBV11-3 | CASSLEGEETVNNSPLHF
once | TRBJ1-2 | TRBV6-5 | CASSYDKRGWGYGYTF
NA | TRBJ2-7 | TRBV19 | CASAPGQIYEQYF
few | TRBJ1-3 | TRBV30 | CAWTTGTSPDSGNTIYF
NA | TRBJ2-1 | TRBV5-8 | CASSKGQGAYEQFF
NA | TRBJ1-5 | TRBV7-2 | CASSLVDRRQPQHF
NA | TRBJ2-4 | TRBV20-1 | CSASSGSFENIQYF
NA | TRBJ2-7 | TRBV7-8 | CASSRDSGRVDEQYF
NA | TRBJ2-2 | TRBV9 | CASSARPFPGQNTGELFF
NA | TRBJ2-5 | TRBV6-2/TRBV6-3 | CASSFEAGPQETQYF
NA | TRBJ2-7 | TRBV5-1 | CASIPGGRDKYF
NA | TRBJ2-5 | TRBV6-2/TRBV6-3 | CASSSGLAGGQETQYF
few | TRBJ2-1 | TRBV15 | CATSRDRDSNYNEQFF
NA | TRBJ2-7 | TRBV11-2 | CASRRAGAAYEQYF
NA | TRBJ2-3 | TRBV7-3 | CASSPGQITDTQYF
NA | TRBJ1-3 | TRBV12-3/TRBV12-4 | CASAQSSGNTIYF
NA | TRBJ2-2 | TRBV5-4 | CASKLGLAGGTNTGELFF
NA | TRBJ1-1 | TRBV3-1/TRBV3-2 | CASSQGRGSIAFF
NA | TRBJ1-2 | TRBV5-4 | CASSSLQGAYGYTF
NA | TRBJ1-5 | TRBV28 | CASSLDPKANQPQHF
NA | TRBJ2-7 | TRBV18 | CASSPHGEQYF
NA | TRBJ1-5 | TRBV30 | CAWSVPDAFYPRGAGDQPQHF
NA | TRBJ2-2 | TRBV6-6 | CASSYGQGNTGELFF
NA | TRBJ2-2 | TRBV19 | CASSETPGQGGTGELFF
NA | TRBJ1-6 | TRBV30 | CAWSPRGGNSPLHF
NA | TRBJ2-3 | TRBV21-1 | CASRPTGGAGDTQYF
NA | TRBJ1-2 | TRBV30 | CAWSVEPGSYGYTF
NA | TRBJ2-7 | TRBV6-1 | CASSDLQGAYEQYF
NA | TRBJ2-7 | TRBV28 | CASSLAGAGRQGAYEQYF
NA | TRBJ1-2 | TRBV9 | CASSYDPGQHNYGYTF
NA | TRBJ1-5 | TRBV18 | CASSPGHVNQPQHF
NA | TRBJ2-7 | TRBV7-2 | CASGRLLGNEQYF
NA | TRBJ2-5 | TRBV7-9 | CASSLAQASVGRGSQYF
NA | TRBJ1-1 | TRBV3-1/TRBV3-2 | CASTQGGGTEAFF
NA | TRBJ1-1 | TRBV3-1/TRBV3-2 | CASSQGGDTEAFF
NA | TRBJ2-7 | TRBV4-2 | CASSHGMSSYEQYF
NA | TRBJ2-1 | TRBV5-1 | CASSLGVQGQGEQFF
NA | TRBJ2-1 | TRBV2 | CASSPVGLYQFF
NA | TRBJ2-7 | TRBV24-1 | CATSDSSGRAVYEQYF
NA | TRBJ2-1 | TRBV7-3 | CASSATGTNNEQFF
NA | TRBJ1-5 | TRBV6-5 | CASSYYGQGTNQPQHF
NA | TRBJ1-4 | TRBV18 | CASSPPDSFATNEKLFF
NA | TRBJ2-1 | TRBV15 | CATSRSRDNYNEQFF
NA | TRBJ2-1 | TRBV7-9 | CASSLGDSSYNEQFF
NA | TRBJ2-3 | TRBV7-9 | CASSLGTQDTQYF
NA | TRBJ1-1 | TRBV11-2 | CASSLQGLGRWTEAFF
NA | TRBJ2-1 | TRBV28 | CASSGGGPYNEQFF
NA | TRBJ1-1 | TRBV29-1 | CSVEKDRGNTEAFF
NA | TRBJ2-1 | TRBV5-1 | CASSLGAGTGGFNEQFF
NA | TRBJ1-2 | TRBV19 | CASSIGVGGNGYTF
NA | TRBJ1-5 | TRBV30 | CAWSHQGREPQHF